This T cell receptor beta chain was captured in a study of control samples from healthy donors and cancer patients. Trimming cost V 10 bases and J 3 bases, with 15 bases left between them. The CDR3 has 13 residues. Germline loops: CDR1 ENHRY, CDR2 SYGVKD. The protocol was immunoSEQ multiplex PCR, while the TCRdb copy is restricted to in-frame clones and leaves out a portion. The sample has 75,000 to 100,000 clones, 82% seen once. V and J are TRBV10-3 and TRBJ1-1; D is perhaps TRBD1 (5 bases). The sequenced sample was blood. This clonotype was sampled from a man in his 60s in good health. CDR3 coding DNA: TGTGCCACCAGGTGGGGCCGGGACACTGAAGCTTTCTTT. This translates into CATRWGRDTEAFF.